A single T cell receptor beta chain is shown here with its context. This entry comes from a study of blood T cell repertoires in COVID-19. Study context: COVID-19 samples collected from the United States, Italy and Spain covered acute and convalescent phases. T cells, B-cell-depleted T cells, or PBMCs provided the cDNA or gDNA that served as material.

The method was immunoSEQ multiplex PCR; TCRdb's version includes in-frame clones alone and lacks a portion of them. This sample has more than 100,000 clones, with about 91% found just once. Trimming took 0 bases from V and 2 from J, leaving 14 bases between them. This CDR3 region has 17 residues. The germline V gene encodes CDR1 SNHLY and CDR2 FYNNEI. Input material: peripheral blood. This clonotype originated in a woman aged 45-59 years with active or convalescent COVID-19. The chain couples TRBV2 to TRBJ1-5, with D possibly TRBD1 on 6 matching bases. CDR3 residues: CASSEALGGAGNQPQHF. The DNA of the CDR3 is TGTGCCAGCAGTGAAGCGCTTGGGGGCGCGGGCAATCAGCCCCAGCATTTT. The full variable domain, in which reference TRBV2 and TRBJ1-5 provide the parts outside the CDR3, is EPEVTQTPSHQVTQMGQEVILRCVPISNHLYFYWYRQILGQKVEFLVSFYNNEISEKSEIFDDQFSVERPDGSNFTLKIRSTKLEDSAMYFCASSEALGGAGNQPQHFGDGTRLSIL.